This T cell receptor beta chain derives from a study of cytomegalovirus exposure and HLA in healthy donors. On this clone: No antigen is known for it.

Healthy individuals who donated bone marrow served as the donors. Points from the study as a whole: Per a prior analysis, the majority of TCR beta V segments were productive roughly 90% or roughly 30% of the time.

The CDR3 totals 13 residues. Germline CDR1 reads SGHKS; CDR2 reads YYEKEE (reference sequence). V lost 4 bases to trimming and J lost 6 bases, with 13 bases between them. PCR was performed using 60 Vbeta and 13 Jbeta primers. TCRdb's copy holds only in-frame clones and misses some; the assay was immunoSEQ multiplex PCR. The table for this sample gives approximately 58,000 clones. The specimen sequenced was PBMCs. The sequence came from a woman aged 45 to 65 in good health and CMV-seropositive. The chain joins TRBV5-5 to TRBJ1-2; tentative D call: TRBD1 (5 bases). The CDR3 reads CASSTGGVDGYTF. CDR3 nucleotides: TGTGCCAGCAGCACGGGGGGTGTGGATGGCTACACCTTC.